This is a list of T cell receptor beta chains from one sample in a study of naive and memory T cell subsets. MiXCR, run by TCRdb on the UMI-ligation and nested PCR reads, gives a single entry per CDR3 protein. The sample shows tens of thousands of distinct CDR3 sequences, roughly 12% of them seen only once. Source material: naive CD4+ T cells from blood. Every receptor here comes from a human donor in good health. The CDR3 runs from the conserved cysteine through the conserved F or W. Each record gives: D gene, V gene, J gene, clone size, CDR3 DNA, CDR3 protein. D genes are given only for firm matches. Expanded clones are given a class, and other clones once, few, many or no size at all.

>-|TRBV7-2|TRBJ1-1|few
TGTGCCAGCAGCTTAACAGGGCCCCCAAAGTGGGCTTTCTTT
CASSLTGPPKWAFF
>-|TRBV30|TRBJ2-7|-
TGTGCCTGGTCCGAACAGGGTGGCAACTACGAGCAGTACTTC
CAWSEQGGNYEQYF
>TRBD2|TRBV7-2|TRBJ2-5|many
TGTGCCAGCAGCCGCACCTCTAGCGGGAGAATAGAGACCCAGTACTTC
CASSRTSSGRIETQYF
>-|TRBV13|TRBJ1-3|-
TGTGCCAGCAGCTTAGTGGGTGGCCCTGGAAACACCATATATTTT
CASSLVGGPGNTIYF
>TRBD2|TRBV7-6|TRBJ2-1|many
TGTGCCAGCAGCTTCGCAGCGGGAGGGACCTACAATGAGCAGTTCTTC
CASSFAAGGTYNEQFF
>TRBD2|TRBV29-1|TRBJ2-1|many
TGCAGCGCCAACCTAGCGGGAGGAAGCTATGAGCAGTTCTTC
CSANLAGGSYEQFF
>TRBD2|TRBV27|TRBJ2-7|-
TGTGCCAGCAGTTCACGGGGGGGGTCCGAGCAGTACTTC
CASSSRGGSEQYF
>-|TRBV9|TRBJ2-2|few
TGTGCCAGCAGCGCGGACACCCCGAACACCGGGGAGCTGTTTTTT
CASSADTPNTGELFF
>-|TRBV2|TRBJ2-2|few
TGTGCCACCGGGACTTTGTCGAACACCGGGGAGCTGTTTTTT
CATGTLSNTGELFF
>-|TRBV7-2|TRBJ1-1|many
TGTGCCAGCTCCCTTTCCCCCGGACAGAACACTGAAGCTTTCTTT
CASSLSPGQNTEAFF
>TRBD1|TRBV5-1|TRBJ2-5|-
TGCGCCAGCAGCCCCGGACAGGTGAAAGAGACCCAGTACTTC
CASSPGQVKETQYF
>-|TRBV12-3/TRBV12-4|TRBJ1-3|-
TGTGCCAGCTATCGGGACAACTCTGGAAACACCATATATTTT
CASYRDNSGNTIYF